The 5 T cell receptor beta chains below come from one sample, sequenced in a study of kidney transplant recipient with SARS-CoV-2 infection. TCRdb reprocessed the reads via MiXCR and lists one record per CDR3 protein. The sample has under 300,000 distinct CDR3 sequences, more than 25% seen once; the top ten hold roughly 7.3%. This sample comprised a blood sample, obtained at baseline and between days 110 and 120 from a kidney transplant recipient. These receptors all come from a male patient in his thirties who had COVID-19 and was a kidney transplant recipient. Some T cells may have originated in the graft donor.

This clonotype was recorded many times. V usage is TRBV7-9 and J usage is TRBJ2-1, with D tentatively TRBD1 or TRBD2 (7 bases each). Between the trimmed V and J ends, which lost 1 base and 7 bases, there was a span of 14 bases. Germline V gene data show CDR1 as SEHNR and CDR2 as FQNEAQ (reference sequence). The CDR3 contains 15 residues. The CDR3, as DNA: TGTGCCAGCAGCTTAGTAGACAGGGAGGGAAATGAGCAGTTCTTC. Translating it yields CASSLVDREGNEQFF. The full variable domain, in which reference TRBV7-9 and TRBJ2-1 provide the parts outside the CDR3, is DTGVSQNPRHKITKRGQNVTFRCDPISEHNRLYWYRQTLGQGPEFLTYFQNEAQLEKSRLLSDRFSAERPKGSFSTLEIQRTEQGDSAMYLCASSLVDREGNEQFFGPGTRLTVL.

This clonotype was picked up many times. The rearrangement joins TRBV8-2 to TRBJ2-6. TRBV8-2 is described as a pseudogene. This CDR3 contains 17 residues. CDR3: CGIGTRITQSRANVLTF. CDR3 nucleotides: TGTGGCATAGGCACTAGGATAACACAAAGTCGGGCCAACGTCCTGACTTTC.

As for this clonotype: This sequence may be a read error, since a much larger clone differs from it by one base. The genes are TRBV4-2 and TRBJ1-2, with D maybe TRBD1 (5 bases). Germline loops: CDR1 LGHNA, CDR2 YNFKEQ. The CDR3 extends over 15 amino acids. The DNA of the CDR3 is TGTGCCAGCAACCAAGATGTAGGGGTTTTCGGTGGCTACACCTTC. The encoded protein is CASNQDVGVFGGYTF.

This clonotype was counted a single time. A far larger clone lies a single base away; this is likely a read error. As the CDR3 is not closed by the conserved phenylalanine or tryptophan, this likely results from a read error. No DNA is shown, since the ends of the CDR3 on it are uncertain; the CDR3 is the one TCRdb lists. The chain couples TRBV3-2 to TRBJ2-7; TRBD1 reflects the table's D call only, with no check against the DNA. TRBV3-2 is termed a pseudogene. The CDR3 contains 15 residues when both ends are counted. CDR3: CASSRGTVKTYEQYL.

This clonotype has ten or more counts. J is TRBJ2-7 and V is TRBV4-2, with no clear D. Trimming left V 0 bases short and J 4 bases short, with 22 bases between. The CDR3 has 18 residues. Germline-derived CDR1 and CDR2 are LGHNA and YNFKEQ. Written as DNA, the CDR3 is TGTGCCAGCAGCCAAGATATATGGGATCCAACTTTGCATTACGAGCAGTACTTC. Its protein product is CASSQDIWDPTLHYEQYF.